Shown below are 32 T cell receptor beta chains from a single sample sequenced in a study of CD8+CD57+ T cells in acquired aplastic anemia. Selection for sequencing was limited to patients who had shown CD8+CD57+ cell expansion by flow cytometry. TCR beta VDJ and CDR3 profiles were obtained from a genomic DNA template. TCRdb passed the reads through MiXCR, listing each CDR3 protein once. The sample yields about 160,000 distinct CDR3 sequences, around half seen once. Sequencing used sorted CD4+, CD8+, or CD8+CD57+ T cells (not recorded which) from PBMCs. These receptors were obtained from a human donor with aplastic anemia.

Only a few counts were recorded for this clonotype. The rearrangement uses TRBV19 and TRBJ2-7; tentatively, D is TRBD1 (5 bases). Germline CDR1 and CDR2: LNHDA and SQIVND (reference sequence). The length of the CDR3 is 15 residues. The germline V and J ends were trimmed by 0 bases and 2 bases, with 11 bases remaining between them. CDR3 region: CASSIDVGAAYEQYF. CDR3 DNA: TGTGCCAGTAGTATAGATGTTGGGGCAGCCTACGAGCAGTACTTC.

Turning to this clonotype: This is likely a read error, given that the CDR3 carries no conserved phenylalanine or tryptophan at its end. V gene TRBV6-4 combines with J gene TRBJ2-7; the D gene is possibly TRBD1 (6 bases). V was clipped by 9 bases and J by 9 bases, with 9 bases between them. The length of the CDR3 is 9 residues. CDR1 and CDR2 (germline): MRHNA, SNTAGT. CDR3 DNA sequence: TGTGCCAGAGGGGGATGGCAGTACCTC. This encodes CARGGWQYL.

This clonotype appeared once. The CDR3 nucleotides read TGTGCCAGCAGGGGACAGGGAGTAGATACGCAGTATTTT. Protein: CASRGQGVDTQYF. This rearrangement joins TRBV2 to TRBJ2-3; 9 positions agree with TRBD1. The CDR3 has 13 residues. The V segment lost 6 bases and the J segment 5 bases; nucleotides outside the gene matches: 3. CDR1 is SNHLY, CDR2 FYNNEI, per germline.

The chain has TRBV20-1 and TRBJ1-1; 8 bases are a match to TRBD1. With V trimmed by 6 bases and J by 6 bases, 12 bases remained unmatched. This CDR3 comprises 14 residues. Germline V gives CDR1 DFQATT, CDR2 SNEGSKA (reference sequence). The CDR3 here is CSAHQDREFPEAFF. The CDR3 DNA sequence: TGCAGTGCCCACCAGGACAGGGAGTTCCCTGAAGCTTTCTTT.

This clonotype has at least ten counts. This chain connects TRBV7-2 to TRBJ2-7, with no clear D. The V gene's germline CDR1 is SGHTA and CDR2 FQGNSA. This CDR3 spans 11 amino acids. Trimming shortened V by 5 bases and J by 3 bases, and 5 bases separated the two germline ends. As DNA, the CDR3 is TGTGCCAGCAGCCCCGGCTACGAGCAGTACTTC. Translation: CASSPGYEQYF.

The CDR3 coding sequence is TGTGCCAGCAGCTCTCAGGCCGCGGGGACCCAGTACTTC. This sequence encodes CASSSQAAGTQYF. The chain employs TRBV7-3 and TRBJ2-5, with D perhaps TRBD2 (5 bases). Germline V gene data show CDR1 as SGHTA and CDR2 as FQGTGA. The CDR3 loop spans 13 amino acids. Trimming stripped 4 bases from V and 7 bases from J, with 13 bases between.

This clonotype was counted at least ten times. The CDR3 spells CAMWGELNTEAFF. The CDR3 DNA reads TGTGCCATGTGGGGGGAGTTGAACACTGAAGCTTTCTTT. The chain combines TRBV10-3 with TRBJ1-1; the D gene is possibly TRBD1 (5 bases). This CDR3 has 13 amino acids. V dropped 9 bases and J dropped 0 bases, with 11 bases sitting between them. Per germline, CDR1 ENHRY and CDR2 SYGVKD.

A note on this clonotype: This may be a read error, as it is one base from a much larger clone. CDR3: CASSLVQGLGQYF. In nucleotides, the CDR3 is TGTGCCAGCAGCTTGGTTCAGGGTCTCGGGCAGTACTTC. The chain joins TRBV2 to TRBJ2-7; tentatively, D is TRBD1 (5 bases). CDR3 size: 13 residues. Germline V lookup: CDR1 SNHLY, CDR2 FYNNEI. The V and J ends lost 6 bases and 9 bases respectively, with 18 bases between them.

CDR3 nucleotide sequence: TGTGCCTGGAGGTTGGGGGCGGGAAACACCATATATTTT. Its translation is CAWRLGAGNTIYF. The rearrangement links TRBV30 to TRBJ1-3; maybe TRBD1 (6 bases). Germline CDR1 and CDR2: GTSNPN and SVGIG (reference sequence). CDR3 length: 13 residues. Trimming removed 3 bases at V and 4 bases at J, with 10 bases between.

The rearrangement links TRBV9 to TRBJ1-6, with D tentatively TRBD1 (6 bases). Deletions cut 6 bases from V and 9 bases from J, with 13 bases between. Germline CDR1 reads SGDLS; CDR2 reads YYNGEE. This CDR3 has 13 amino acids. The CDR3 DNA follows: TGTGCCAGCAAACGGGACAAAGCTTCACCCCTCCACTTT. Amino acid sequence: CASKRDKASPLHF.

V and J are TRBV5-4 and TRBJ1-1; D is unresolved. Trimming removed 7 bases from V and 5 bases from J, with 15 bases in between. The CDR3 spans 13 residues. Per the germline V gene, CDR1 is SGHNT and CDR2 is YYREEE (reference sequence). The CDR3 sequence: CASGLTGGTEAFF. CDR3 DNA sequence: TGTGCCAGCGGCCTTACGGGAGGGACTGAAGCTTTCTTT.

The chain links TRBV2 to TRBJ1-4; D remains ambiguous. The V and J ends lost 11 bases and 2 bases respectively, with 15 bases between them. CDR1 and CDR2 (germline): SNHLY, FYNNEI. CDR3 length equals 14 residues. For the CDR3, the DNA is TGTGCCGGCAATGCGAGCCCGACTAATGAAAAACTGTTTTTT. Translated, it gives CAGNASPTNEKLFF.

This clonotype was observed at least ten times. The genes are TRBV9 and TRBJ2-1, with 9 bases that match TRBD2. Trimming removed 0 bases from V and 5 bases from J; junction bases left unmatched: 6. Per germline, CDR1 SGDLS and CDR2 YYNGEE. The length of the CDR3 is 16 residues. CDR3 DNA sequence: TGTGCCAGCAGCGTAGGGTTGACTAGCGGTGACAATGAGCAGTTCTTC. This sequence encodes CASSVGLTSGDNEQFF.

The genes are TRBV9 and TRBJ2-1; TRBD2 aligns across 12 bases. The CDR3 runs 16 residues. V dropped 0 bases and J dropped 10; count of bases not matched to a gene: 8. Germline CDR1 reads SGDLS; CDR2 reads YYNGEE. The CDR3 protein is CASSVDPSGGVREQFF. Written as DNA, the CDR3 is TGTGCCAGCAGCGTAGATCCTAGCGGGGGGGTGAGGGAGCAGTTCTTC.

The CDR3 region is CASSTNAGETQYF. In DNA form, the CDR3 reads TGTGCCAGCAGCACGAACGCCGGAGAGACCCAGTACTTC. The chain couples TRBV11-3 to TRBJ2-5; unclear D gene. Trimming removed 5 bases from V and 4 bases from J, with 11 bases in between. The CDR3 consists of 13 residues. The V gene's germline CDR1 is SGHNT and CDR2 YENEEA.

On this clonotype itself: Being one base from a much bigger clone, this may be a read error. The chain combines TRBV4-3 with TRBJ2-1; perhaps TRBD2 as D (5 bases). CDR3 length equals 16 residues. Germline V lookup: CDR1 LGHNA, CDR2 YSLEER. The CDR3 sequence is CASNQAARSSYNEQFF. The DNA of the CDR3 is TGCGCCAGCAACCAAGCGGCGCGGAGCTCCTACAATGAGCAGTTCTTC.

The chain links TRBV10-3 to TRBJ2-1; 12 nucleotides agree with TRBD2. The V segment lost 10 bases and the J segment 7 bases; nucleotides outside the gene matches: 11. The CDR3 is 15 amino acids. In germline, CDR1 is ENHRY, CDR2 SYGVKD. In nucleotides, the CDR3 is TGTGCCAGCTCACCAACTAGCGGGAGGAAAAATGAGCAGTTCTTC. Translated, it gives CASSPTSGRKNEQFF.

The chain is built from TRBV29-1 and TRBJ2-1; a possible D gene is TRBD2 (5 bases). Trimming cost V 7 bases and J 2 bases, with 12 bases left between them. Looked up from germline, CDR1 is SQVTM and CDR2 is ANQGSEA. The CDR3 totals 13 residues. The chain's CDR3 is CSGVGMAYNEQFF. In DNA form, the CDR3 reads TGCAGCGGAGTCGGGATGGCCTACAATGAGCAGTTCTTC.

This clonotype came up many times. The V gene is TRBV3-1, the J gene TRBJ1-1; the D is unclear. Germline CDR1 reads LGHDT; CDR2 reads YNNKEL (reference sequence). V gave up 2 bases and J gave up 6 bases, with 10 bases separating them. The CDR3 has 13 amino acids. Written as DNA, the CDR3 is TGTGCCAGCAGCCAACTGGACGGGCCTGAAGCTTTCTTT. Translating it yields CASSQLDGPEAFF. The variable domain in full, with the rest retrieved from reference TRBV3-1 and TRBJ1-1, is DTAVSQTPKYLVTQMGNDKSIKCEQNLGHDTMYWYKQDSKKFLKIMFSYNNKELIINETVPNRFSPKSPDKAHLNLHINSLELGDSAVYFCASSQLDGPEAFFGQGTRLTVV.

The chain couples TRBV12-3 or TRBV12-4 to TRBJ1-4, with D possibly matching TRBD1 (5 bases). The CDR3 extends over 15 amino acids. V was pared by 3 bases and J by 5 bases, with 13 bases between. CDR3 coding DNA: TGTGCCAGCAGTTTTGGGGGGATATCGAATGAAAAACTGTTTTTT. This codes for CASSFGGISNEKLFF.

V is TRBV4-2 and J is TRBJ2-1; 10 positions agree with TRBD1. V shed 0 bases, J shed 5 bases, and the junction held 4 bases outside the gene matches. The CDR3 is 16 amino acids. Germline V lookup: CDR1 LGHNA, CDR2 YNFKEQ. This CDR3 reads CASSQETGTGDNEQFF. For the CDR3, the DNA is TGTGCCAGCAGCCAAGAAACCGGGACAGGGGACAATGAGCAGTTCTTC.

The V call is TRBV19, the J call TRBJ1-2; tentatively, D is TRBD1 (5 bases). V shed 3 bases and J shed 4 bases, with 6 bases lying between them. This CDR3 is 12 amino acids long. Germline CDR1 LNHDA, CDR2 SQIVND (reference sequence). The CDR3 region is CASSMGPYGYTF. Written as DNA, the CDR3 is TGTGCCAGTAGTATGGGACCCTATGGCTACACCTTC.

At least ten counts were recorded for this clonotype. The chain links TRBV5-4 to TRBJ2-3, with 7 bases that match TRBD1. Germline-derived CDR1 and CDR2 are SGHNT and YYREEE (reference sequence). The CDR3 runs to 15 residues. The ends lost 3 bases at V and 4 bases at J; junction bases unmatched: 8. The CDR3: CASSSTGRMADTQYF. The CDR3 bases are TGTGCCAGCAGCTCGACAGGGCGAATGGCAGATACGCAGTATTTT.

DNA for the CDR3: TGTGCCATCAGTGAGACAGGGGTTTCGGAGACCCAGTACTTC. This translates into CAISETGVSETQYF. This chain connects TRBV10-3 to TRBJ2-5, with 7 bases that match TRBD1. V dropped 2 bases and J dropped 5; count of bases not matched to a gene: 5. The CDR3 is made up of 14 amino acids. CDR1 is ENHRY, CDR2 SYGVKD, per germline.

Of note for this clonotype: It may be a read error: a sequence one base away is much more abundant. This chain uses TRBV7-9 with TRBJ1-1; 7 bases agree with TRBD1. Unmatched junction bases numbered 12, after V lost 7 bases and J lost 4 bases. The CDR3 has 15 amino acids. The germline CDR1 and CDR2 sequences are SEHNR and FQNEAQ (reference sequence). This CDR3 is CASTRTGQVATEAFF. In DNA, the CDR3 is TGTGCCAGCACCAGGACAGGTCAAGTGGCCACTGAAGCTTTCTTT.

This clonotype appeared many times. The chain joins TRBV7-8 to TRBJ2-7; either TRBD1 or TRBD2 may supply D (6 bases each). Per germline, CDR1 SGHVS and CDR2 FQNEAQ. V was pared by 4 bases and J by 3 bases, with 19 bases between. The CDR3 length is 16 residues. CDR3 sequence: CASSSRWSGAGYEQYF. CDR3 coding DNA: TGTGCCAGCAGCTCCAGGTGGTCGGGGGCGGGCTACGAGCAGTACTTC.

The genes are TRBV10-1 and TRBJ1-4, with 11 bases matching TRBD1. The CDR3 length is 14 residues. V trimming: 2 bases; J trimming: 8 bases; junction bases outside the gene matches: 1. Germline CDR1 is WNHNN and CDR2 is SYGVQD (reference sequence). Written as DNA, the CDR3 is TGCGCCAGCAGTGAGGGACAGGGGGCCGAAAAACTGTTTTTT. It yields the protein CASSEGQGAEKLFF.

In the case of this clonotype: A much larger clone differs by one base, so this may be a read error. The V call is TRBV7-8, the J call TRBJ2-3; weak D call: TRBD1 (5 bases). Germline loops: CDR1 SGHVS, CDR2 FQNEAQ. There are 15 residues in the CDR3. The CDR3 DNA sequence: TGTGCCAGCAGTGAAGTAGGCCAAGTCACAGGTACGCAGTATTTT. Protein: CASSEVGQVTGTQYF.

This clonotype occurred a few times. The gene calls are TRBV25-1 and TRBJ2-7, with a tentative D call TRBD1 (5 bases). Germline loops: CDR1 MGHDK, CDR2 SYGVNS. The CDR3 is made up of 12 amino acids. V was pared by 4 bases and J by 1 base, with 5 bases between. The DNA of the CDR3 is TGTGCCAGCAGTGGACAGTCCTACGAGCAGTACTTC. Its protein product is CASSGQSYEQYF.

There are many counts of this clonotype. J is TRBJ2-5 and V is TRBV7-8, with a weak D call TRBD1 (6 bases). Germline CDR1 reads SGHVS; CDR2 reads FQNEAQ. V was trimmed by 7 bases and J by 2 bases, leaving 20 bases between them. CDR3 length equals 16 residues. The CDR3 protein is CASTSRGHPIQETQYF. DNA of the CDR3: TGTGCCAGCACCTCAAGGGGACACCCCATTCAAGAGACCCAGTACTTC.

The chain links TRBV29-1 to TRBJ2-7; D not resolved. CDR1 is SQVTM and CDR2 is ANQGSEA in the germline V gene. The CDR3 is 13 amino acids. V lost 3 bases and J lost 0, with 9 bases in between. CDR3 in DNA: TGCAGCGTTGAGGTTGAGGTCTCCTACGAGCAGTACTTC. Residues: CSVEVEVSYEQYF.

This clonotype was seen at least ten times. This chain connects TRBV4-3 to TRBJ2-1, with D uncertain. The CDR3 contains 15 residues. CDR1 is LGHNA and CDR2 is YSLEER in the germline V gene. The V end was cut by 2 bases, the J end by 0 bases, with 8 bases between. CDR3 protein: CASSQISSSYNEQFF. CDR3 coding DNA: TGCGCCAGCAGCCAAATTTCTAGCTCCTACAATGAGCAGTTCTTC.